This T cell receptor (beta chain) comes out of a study of blood T cell repertoires in COVID-19. About the research overall: T cells, B-cell-depleted T cells, or PBMCs supplied cDNA or gDNA.

It was during active infection that Seattle patients were enrolled and then longitudinally followed. This CDR3 has 14 amino acids. Germline CDR1 reads KGHSH; CDR2 reads LQKENI. J was trimmed by 5 bases and V by 3 bases; bases with no gene match: 3. Original data processing: Estimated nucleated cell counts came from reference gene primer amplification. The method was immunoSEQ multiplex PCR; TCRdb's version includes in-frame clones alone and lacks a portion of them. V and J calls and clone size are those listed in that table; D and trimming were worked out from the DNA. The repertoire holds fewer than 350,000 clones, with 70% to 90% as singletons.

The sequenced material came from peripheral blood. The rearrangement links TRBV18 to TRBJ1-4; the match to TRBD1 covers 7 bases. The sequence derives from a woman in her twenties or thirties with COVID-19, enrolled during active disease. In DNA form, the CDR3 reads TGTGCCAGCTCACCGGACAGGCAAAATGAAAAACTGTTTTTT. Encoded protein: CASSPDRQNEKLFF.